Sequencing of this T cell receptor beta chain was carried out in a study of cytomegalovirus exposure and HLA in healthy donors. Study-level points and caveats: Reports described diagnosis of cytomegalovirus status by the classifier as highly specific and sensitive.

The CDR3 extends over 15 amino acids. The V gene end was trimmed by 5 bases and the J gene end by 7 bases; junction bases not matched to a gene: 11. The germline V gene encodes CDR1 MDHEN and CDR2 SYDVKM. PCR was performed using 60 Vbeta and 13 Jbeta primers. Here immunoSEQ multiplex PCR was the method, and the copy in TCRdb shows in-frame clones only, minus some. The sample records under 200,000 clones, 84% being singletons. Worth noting for this clone: The target antigen is unknown.

The TCR sequence derives from a man younger than 45 in good health and CMV-seronegative. The chain couples TRBV28 to TRBJ2-1; 7 bases map to TRBD1. The source material was PBMCs. Written as DNA, the CDR3 is TGTGCCAGCAGTCCCCAGACAGGGCGCGGGAATGAGCAGTTCTTC. It yields the protein CASSPQTGRGNEQFF.